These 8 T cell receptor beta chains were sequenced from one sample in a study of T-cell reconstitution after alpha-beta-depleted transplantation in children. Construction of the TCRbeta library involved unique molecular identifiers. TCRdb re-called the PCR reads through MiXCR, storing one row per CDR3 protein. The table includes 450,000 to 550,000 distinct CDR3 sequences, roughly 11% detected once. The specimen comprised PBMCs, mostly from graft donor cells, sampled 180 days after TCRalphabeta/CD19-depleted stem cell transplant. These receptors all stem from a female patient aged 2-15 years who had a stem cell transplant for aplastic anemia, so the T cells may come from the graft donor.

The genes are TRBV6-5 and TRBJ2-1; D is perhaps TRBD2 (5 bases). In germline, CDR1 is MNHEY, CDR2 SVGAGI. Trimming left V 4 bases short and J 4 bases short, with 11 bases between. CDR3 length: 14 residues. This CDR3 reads CASSFTREYNEQFF. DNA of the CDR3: TGTGCCAGCAGTTTTACTAGGGAGTACAATGAGCAGTTCTTC.

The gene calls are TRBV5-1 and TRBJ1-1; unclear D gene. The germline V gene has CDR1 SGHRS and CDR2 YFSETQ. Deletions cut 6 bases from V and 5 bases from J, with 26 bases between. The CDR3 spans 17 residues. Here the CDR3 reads CASMKGASAGSATEAFF. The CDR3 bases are TGCGCCAGCATGAAAGGAGCTTCCGCGGGGAGTGCTACTGAAGCTTTCTTT.

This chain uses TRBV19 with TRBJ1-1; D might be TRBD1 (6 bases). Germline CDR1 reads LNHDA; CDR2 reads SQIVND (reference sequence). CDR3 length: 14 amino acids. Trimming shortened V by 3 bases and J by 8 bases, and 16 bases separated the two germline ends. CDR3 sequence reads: CASSIGGGRREAFF. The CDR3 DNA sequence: TGTGCCAGTAGTATCGGAGGGGGGCGGAGGGAAGCTTTCTTT.

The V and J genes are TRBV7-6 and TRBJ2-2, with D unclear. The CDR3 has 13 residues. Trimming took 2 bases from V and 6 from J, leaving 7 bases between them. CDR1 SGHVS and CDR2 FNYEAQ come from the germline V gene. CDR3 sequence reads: CASSLIYAGELFF. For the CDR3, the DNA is TGTGCCAGCAGCTTAATATACGCCGGGGAGCTGTTTTTT.

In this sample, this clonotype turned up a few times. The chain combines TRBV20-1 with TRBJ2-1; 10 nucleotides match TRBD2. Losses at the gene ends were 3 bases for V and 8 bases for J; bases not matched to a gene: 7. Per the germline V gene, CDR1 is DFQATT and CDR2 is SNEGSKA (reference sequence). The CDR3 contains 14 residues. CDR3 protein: CSARSGRARDEQFF. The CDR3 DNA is TGCAGTGCTAGGAGCGGGAGGGCCAGGGATGAGCAGTTCTTC.

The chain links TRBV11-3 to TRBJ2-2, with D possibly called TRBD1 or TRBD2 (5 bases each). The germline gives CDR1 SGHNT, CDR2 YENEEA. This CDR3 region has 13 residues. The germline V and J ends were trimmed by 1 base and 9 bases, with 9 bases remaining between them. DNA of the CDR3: TGTGCCAGCAGCTTAGGCACGGGACGGGAGCTGTTTTTT. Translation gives CASSLGTGRELFF.

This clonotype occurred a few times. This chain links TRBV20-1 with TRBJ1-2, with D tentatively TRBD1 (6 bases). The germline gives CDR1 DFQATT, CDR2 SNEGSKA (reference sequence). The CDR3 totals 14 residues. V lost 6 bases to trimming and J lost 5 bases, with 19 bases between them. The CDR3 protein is CSAPNRDAPYGYTF. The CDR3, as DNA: TGCAGTGCACCAAACAGGGACGCACCGTATGGCTACACCTTC.

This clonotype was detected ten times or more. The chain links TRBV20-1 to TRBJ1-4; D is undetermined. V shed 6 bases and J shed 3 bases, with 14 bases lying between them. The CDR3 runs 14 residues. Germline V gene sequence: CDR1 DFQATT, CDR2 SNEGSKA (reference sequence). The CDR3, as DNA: TGCAGTGCGCCTAGCTGGGAAGCTAATGAAAAACTGTTTTTT. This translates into CSAPSWEANEKLFF.